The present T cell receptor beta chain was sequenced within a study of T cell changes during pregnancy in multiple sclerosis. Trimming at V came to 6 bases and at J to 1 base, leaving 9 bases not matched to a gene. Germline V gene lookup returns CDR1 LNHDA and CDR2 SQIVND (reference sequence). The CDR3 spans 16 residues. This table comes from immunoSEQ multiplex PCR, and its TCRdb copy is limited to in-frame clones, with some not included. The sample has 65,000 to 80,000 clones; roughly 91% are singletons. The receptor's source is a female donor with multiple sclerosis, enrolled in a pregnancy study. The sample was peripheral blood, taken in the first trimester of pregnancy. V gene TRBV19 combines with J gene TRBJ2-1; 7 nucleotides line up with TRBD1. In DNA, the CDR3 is TGTGCCAGTAGCCCCATAGGGGGCGTATCCTACAATGAGCAGTTCTTC. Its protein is CASSPIGGVSYNEQFF.